This TCR beta chain was sequenced in a study of shared clonotypes between healthy human individuals. Study context: Three plates each covered CD4 naive and memory; CD8 naive two, CD8 memory one.

Study outcomes and limitations: Clonotype sharing among donors, it was expected, would be affected by sequencing depth. A limitation of the genetic and exposure-history diversity represented arose from few donors.

Repertoires were generated with immunoSEQ multiplex PCR, while TCRdb's copy carries only in-frame clones and drops some. Here the sample spans 500,000 to 550,000 clones, about 96% being singletons. Concerning this clone itself: What it recognizes is unknown.

The receptor was derived from a woman between 25 and 40 years old in good health. Sequencing used naive CD4+ T cells sorted from blood. Subset described: CD45RA+ positively selected.

CDR3 amino acids: CASSLAGTFFYGYTF. The DNA of the CDR3 is TGCGCCAGCAGCTTGGCGGGGACTTTTTTTTATGGCTACACCTTC. This chain links TRBV5-1 with TRBJ1-2, with D maybe TRBD1 (5 bases). Trimming left V 0 bases short and J 5 bases short, with 14 bases between. The CDR3 contains 15 residues. Germline-derived CDR1 and CDR2 are SGHRS and YFSETQ.